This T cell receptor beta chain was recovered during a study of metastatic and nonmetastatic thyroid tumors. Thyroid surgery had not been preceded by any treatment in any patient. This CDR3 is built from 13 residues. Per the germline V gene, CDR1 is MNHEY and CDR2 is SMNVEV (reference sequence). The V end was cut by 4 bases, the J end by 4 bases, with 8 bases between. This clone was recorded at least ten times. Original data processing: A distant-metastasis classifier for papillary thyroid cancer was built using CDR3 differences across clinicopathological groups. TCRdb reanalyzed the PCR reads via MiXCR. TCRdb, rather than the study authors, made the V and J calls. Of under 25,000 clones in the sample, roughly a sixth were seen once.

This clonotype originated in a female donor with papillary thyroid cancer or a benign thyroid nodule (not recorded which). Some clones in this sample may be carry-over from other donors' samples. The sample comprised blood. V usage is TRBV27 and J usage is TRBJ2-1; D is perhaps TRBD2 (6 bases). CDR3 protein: CASSSTSYNEQFF. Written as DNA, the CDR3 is TGTGCCAGCAGTTCGACTAGTTACAATGAGCAGTTCTTC.